The 32 T cell receptor beta chains given below trace back to one sample, sequenced in a study of T-cell memory formation after mild COVID-19. TCRdb analysed the 5' RACE reads with MiXCR anew, one entry per CDR3 protein. The data hold hundreds of thousands of distinct CDR3 sequences, with over 20% observed a single time. The sequenced sample consisted of PBMCs or a T cell subset sorted from them (not recorded which). The receptors were gathered from an adult woman who had mild COVID-19 (a few samples of this study predate the infection). Cell type and time point are not known.

V usage is TRBV4-1 and J usage is TRBJ2-3; unclear D gene. Trimming cost V 4 bases and J 0 bases, with 8 bases left between them. The V gene's germline CDR1 is MGHRA and CDR2 YSYEKL. The CDR3 contains 14 residues. In nucleotides, the CDR3 is TGCGCCAGCAGCCCCGAGCCTAGCACAGATACGCAGTATTTT. This translates into CASSPEPSTDTQYF.

The chain links TRBV6-5 to TRBJ2-7, with D perhaps assigned TRBD1 or TRBD2 (5 bases each). Per the germline V gene, CDR1 is MNHEY and CDR2 is SVGAGI. The CDR3 extends over 13 amino acids. V was shortened by 2 bases and J by 4 bases, with 9 bases between the two germline ends. The DNA of the CDR3 is TGTGCCAGCAGTTACGGGTGGGGGTACGAGCAGTACTTC. It specifies CASSYGWGYEQYF.

The CDR3 nucleotides read TGTGCCAGCAGCGTTCTTGGACGTAAGAACACTGAAGCTTTCTTT. Amino acids: CASSVLGRKNTEAFF. The rearrangement joins TRBV6-1 to TRBJ1-1; no clear D gene. The V gene lost 6 bases and the J gene lost 1 base, with 15 bases spanning the gap. From germline, CDR1 is MNHNS and CDR2 SASEGT. CDR3 length equals 15 residues.

This clonotype has a handful of counts. The J gene is TRBJ1-6, the V gene TRBV20-1, with D perhaps TRBD1 (5 bases). Between the trimmed V and J ends, which lost 1 base and 8 bases, there was a span of 12 bases. CDR3 size: 14 residues. Germline CDR1 DFQATT, CDR2 SNEGSKA (reference sequence). The CDR3, as DNA: TGCAGTGCTAGAGTTCCCAGGGTAGATTCACCCCTCCACTTT. Amino acid sequence: CSARVPRVDSPLHF.

This clonotype has only a few counts. The CDR3 DNA reads as TGTGCCAGCAGCGGAGGACAGGGGATCCAAGAGACCCAGTACTTC. Translated, it gives CASSGGQGIQETQYF. The chain carries TRBV12-3 or TRBV12-4 and TRBJ2-5; TRBD1 agrees at 9 bases. V shed 6 bases and J 1 base; nucleotides not matched to a gene: 6. CDR3 length: 15 residues.

This clonotype has only a few counts. The CDR3 here is CASSVTGLRTNYGYTF. CDR3 in DNA: TGTGCCAGCAGTGTGACAGGGTTAAGGACTAACTATGGCTACACCTTC. The chain combines TRBV12-3 or TRBV12-4 with TRBJ1-2; 7 nucleotides agree with TRBD1. The V segment lost 5 bases and the J segment 0 bases; nucleotides outside the gene matches: 9. There are 16 residues in the CDR3.

The V gene is TRBV7-2, the J gene TRBJ1-1; D is unclear. The ends were cut back, 2 bases at V and 5 bases at J, with 21 bases in the middle. This CDR3 has 17 amino acids. CDR1 and CDR2 (germline): SGHTA, FQGNSA. As DNA, the CDR3 is TGTGCCAGCAGCTTAAGAAGTAAGGCAGGCGGGAAAACTGAAGCTTTCTTT. It translates to CASSLRSKAGGKTEAFF.

The rearrangement links TRBV7-9 to TRBJ2-2, with 14 bases lining up with TRBD2. Germline V gene data show CDR1 as SEHNR and CDR2 as FQNEAQ (reference sequence). The length of the CDR3 is 19 residues. With V trimmed by 2 bases and J by 4 bases, 9 bases remained unmatched. For the CDR3, the DNA is TGTGCCAGCAGCTTAAAGCCGGGACTAGCGGGAGTAGTCACCGGGGAGCTGTTTTTT. It codes for CASSLKPGLAGVVTGELFF. Full variable domain (outside the CDR3, taken from reference TRBV7-9 and TRBJ2-2): DTGVSQNPRHKITKRGQNVTFRCDPISEHNRLYWYRQTLGQGPEFLTYFQNEAQLEKSRLLSDRFSAERPKGSFSTLEIQRTEQGDSAMYLCASSLKPGLAGVVTGELFFGEGSRLTVL.

The V call is TRBV12-3 or TRBV12-4, the J call TRBJ2-6; D unresolved. The V and J ends lost 4 bases and 0 bases respectively, with 7 bases between them. This CDR3 is 15 amino acids long. The CDR3 region has the DNA TGTGCCAGCAGTTCTCACAGCTCTGGGGCCAACGTCCTGACTTTC. This sequence encodes CASSSHSSGANVLTF.

This clonotype was seen a handful of times. V is TRBV5-6 and J is TRBJ2-7; D may be TRBD1 or TRBD2 (6 bases each). The CDR3 consists of 14 residues. Germline assignment: CDR1 SGHDT and CDR2 YYEEEE. The V gene lost 3 bases and the J gene lost 3 bases, with 13 bases spanning the gap. This CDR3 reads CASSWGAENYEQYF. DNA for the CDR3: TGTGCCAGCAGCTGGGGGGCGGAAAACTACGAGCAGTACTTC.

Only one count was recorded for this clonotype. The J gene is TRBJ1-1, the V gene TRBV6-2 or TRBV6-3; maybe TRBD1 (5 bases). Deletions cut 2 bases from V and 5 bases from J, with 15 bases between. Germline V gene data show CDR1 as MNHEY and CDR2 as SVGEGT. This CDR3 region has 15 residues. The DNA of the CDR3 is TGTGCCAGCAGTTACCCCCCGGGGGGGGGAACTGAAGCTTTCTTT. Protein product: CASSYPPGGGTEAFF.

This clonotype is a singleton in its sample. CDR3 amino acids: CASSEELAGGIDTQYF. Here the CDR3 DNA reads TGCGCCAGCAGCGAAGAACTAGCGGGAGGAATAGATACGCAGTATTTT. This chain joins TRBV5-1 and TRBJ2-3, with 12 positions matching TRBD2. The CDR3 covers 16 residues. Germline CDR1 and CDR2: SGHRS and YFSETQ. V lost 4 bases to trimming and J lost 5 bases; unmatched junction nucleotides: 8.

This clonotype appeared a single time. The CDR3 coding sequence is TGTGCCAGCAGCCGTCCTCTTAGGGGGGGTAGCACAGATACGCAGTATTTT. Its protein product is CASSRPLRGGSTDTQYF. The chain recombines TRBV7-6 with TRBJ2-3; maybe TRBD2 (7 bases). Germline V gene sequence: CDR1 SGHVS, CDR2 FNYEAQ. Trimming took 5 bases from V and 0 from J, leaving 18 bases between them. The CDR3 spans 17 residues.

This clonotype has a handful of counts. This chain links TRBV20-1 with TRBJ1-1; 8 nucleotides agree with TRBD1. V lost 7 bases, J lost 8 bases, and 9 bases stayed unmatched. The CDR3 contains 12 residues. The germline V gene encodes CDR1 DFQATT and CDR2 SNEGSKA (reference sequence). The CDR3: CSVRLRGPEAFF. CDR3 nucleotides: TGCAGTGTTAGGCTCAGGGGGCCCGAAGCTTTCTTT.

The sample holds a few counts of this clonotype. The rearrangement joins TRBV6-2 or TRBV6-3 to TRBJ1-2, with TRBD1 matching 7 bases. The length of the CDR3 is 14 residues. Germline-derived CDR1 and CDR2 are MNHEY and SVGEGT. Germline trimming cut 0 bases from V and 4 bases from J; bases unmatched to any gene: 2. CDR3 region: CASSYSNRGYGYTF. DNA for the CDR3: TGTGCCAGCAGTTACTCGAACAGGGGCTATGGCTACACCTTC.

This clonotype was counted between two and nine times. The rearrangement links TRBV5-1 to TRBJ1-1, with D maybe TRBD1 (5 bases). The germline CDR1 and CDR2 sequences are SGHRS and YFSETQ. Trimming took 2 bases from V and 1 from J, leaving 12 bases between them. CDR3 length: 15 residues. CDR3 nucleotides: TGCGCCAGCAGCTTAAACCCTACAGGGAACACTGAAGCTTTCTTT. It specifies CASSLNPTGNTEAFF.

This clonotype was detected a few times. The J gene is TRBJ1-2, the V gene TRBV14, with D possibly matching TRBD1 (5 bases). V lost 1 base to trimming and J lost 4 bases, with 13 bases between them. The CDR3 consists of 15 residues. Germline lookup yields CDR1 SGHDN and CDR2 FVKESK. CDR3 sequence reads: CASSQGSARVYGYTF. Written as DNA, the CDR3 is TGTGCCAGCAGCCAAGGGTCCGCCAGGGTCTATGGCTACACCTTC. The full variable domain, its missing parts supplied by reference TRBV14 and TRBJ1-2, is EAGVTQFPSHSVIEKGQTVTLRCDPISGHDNLYWYRRVMGKEIKFLLHFVKESKQDESGMPNNRFLAERTGGTYSTLKVQPAELEDSGVYFCASSQGSARVYGYTFGSGTRLTVV.

This clonotype was seen a handful of times. The rearrangement uses TRBV6-5 and TRBJ2-1; 12 bases line up with TRBD2. V was pared by 2 bases and J by 2 bases, with 4 bases of the junction left unmatched. Germline V gene data show CDR1 as MNHEY and CDR2 as SVGAGI. CDR3 length equals 17 residues. The CDR3 DNA reads TGTGCCAGCAGTTACACGACTAGCGGGGGAACCTACAATGAGCAGTTCTTC. This codes for CASSYTTSGGTYNEQFF.

The gene calls are TRBV7-2 and TRBJ2-2; no reliable D call. V was trimmed by 5 bases and J by 5 bases, leaving 9 bases between them. Per germline, CDR1 SGHTA and CDR2 FQGNSA. The CDR3 totals 13 residues. The CDR3 nucleotides read TGTGCCAGCAGCAATGGACGGACCGGGGAGCTGTTTTTT. This encodes CASSNGRTGELFF.

The V call is TRBV7-9, the J call TRBJ1-2; TRBD1 matches at 7 bases. From germline, CDR1 is SEHNR and CDR2 FQNEAQ (reference sequence). Trimming removed 5 bases from V and 8 bases from J; junction bases left unmatched: 5. The CDR3 runs to 12 residues. The CDR3 is CASSTGARGYTF. CDR3 coding DNA: TGTGCCAGCAGCACAGGGGCTAGGGGCTACACCTTC. Complete variable domain (other parts from reference TRBV7-9 and TRBJ1-2): DTGVSQNPRHKITKRGQNVTFRCDPISEHNRLYWYRQTLGQGPEFLTYFQNEAQLEKSRLLSDRFSAERPKGSFSTLEIQRTEQGDSAMYLCASSTGARGYTFGSGTRLTVV.

The chain is built from TRBV7-9 and TRBJ1-2, with 10 bases lining up with TRBD1. Germline trimming cut 5 bases from V and 6 bases from J; bases unmatched to any gene: 15. The germline gives CDR1 SEHNR, CDR2 FQNEAQ (reference sequence). CDR3 size: 17 residues. The CDR3 nucleotides are TGTGCCAGCAGCGAAACCGGGACAGGGGCTTTGTTGAATGGCTACACCTTC. This encodes CASSETGTGALLNGYTF. Looking up the rest from reference TRBV7-9 and TRBJ1-2 gives the full variable domain: DTGVSQNPRHKITKRGQNVTFRCDPISEHNRLYWYRQTLGQGPEFLTYFQNEAQLEKSRLLSDRFSAERPKGSFSTLEIQRTEQGDSAMYLCASSETGTGALLNGYTFGSGTRLTVV.

This chain uses TRBV6-2 or TRBV6-3 with TRBJ2-7, with a weak D call TRBD1 (7 bases). The germline V gene has CDR1 MNHEY and CDR2 SVGEGT. CDR3 length: 15 residues. Trimming took 2 bases from V and 3 from J, leaving 14 bases between them. The CDR3 region is CASSYAPQGGYEQYF. The CDR3 DNA reads TGTGCCAGCAGTTACGCGCCCCAGGGGGGCTACGAGCAGTACTTC.

The rearrangement links TRBV25-1 to TRBJ1-2, with D possibly being TRBD1 (5 bases). CDR3 length: 13 residues. The V gene's germline CDR1 is MGHDK and CDR2 SYGVNS. Trimming removed 1 base from V and 8 bases from J, with 11 bases in between. The CDR3 nucleotides are TGTGCCAGCAGTGAATTGCGGGGCGGCGGCTACACCTTC. Protein: CASSELRGGGYTF.

The genes are TRBV2 and TRBJ2-5; 9 bases align to TRBD2. V gave up 6 bases and J gave up 4 bases; unmatched junction bases: 18. This CDR3 contains 18 residues. Germline assignment: CDR1 SNHLY and CDR2 FYNNEI. The CDR3 reads CASSARDSGSMMRETQYF. For the CDR3, the DNA is TGTGCCAGCAGCGCCCGTGATAGCGGGAGTATGATGAGAGAGACCCAGTACTTC.

This clonotype turned up a few times. This chain joins TRBV14 and TRBJ2-1; TRBD1 might be the D (7 bases). CDR3 size: 18 residues. Germline CDR1 SGHDN, CDR2 FVKESK. V shed 2 bases and J shed 6 bases, with 23 bases lying between them. The CDR3 sequence is CASSQRGLRPEGANEQFF. For the CDR3, the DNA is TGTGCCAGCAGCCAAAGGGGACTTCGTCCGGAGGGGGCCAATGAGCAGTTCTTC.

This clonotype occurred a few times. The J gene is TRBJ1-1, the V gene TRBV15; D is uncertain. V was shortened by 6 bases and J by 11 bases, with 13 bases between the two germline ends. The germline CDR1 and CDR2 sequences are LNHNV and YYDKDF (reference sequence). The CDR3 is 11 amino acids. CDR3 residues: CATRSGNDAFF. The CDR3 nucleotides are TGTGCCACCAGGAGCGGCAACGATGCTTTCTTT.

This clonotype has just a few counts. The CDR3 DNA follows: TGCAGCGTCGGAGCGGACCGTAGCTCCTACAATGAGCAGTTCTTC. Its protein is CSVGADRSSYNEQFF. The chain uses TRBV29-1 and TRBJ2-1; D is perhaps TRBD2 (5 bases). The CDR3 has 15 amino acids. The germline V gene encodes CDR1 SQVTM and CDR2 ANQGSEA. V was shortened by 6 bases and J by 0 bases, with 15 bases between the two germline ends.

This clonotype came up a few times. The chain has TRBV12-3 or TRBV12-4 and TRBJ1-1; D is possibly TRBD1 (5 bases). The CDR3 spans 16 residues. V lost 4 bases to trimming and J lost 1 base, with 16 bases between them. CDR3 residues: CASSYNWGTSNTEAFF. DNA of the CDR3: TGTGCCAGCAGTTATAACTGGGGGACCTCGAACACTGAAGCTTTCTTT.

This clonotype was seen more than once but under ten times. The chain combines TRBV10-3 with TRBJ1-2, with D tentatively TRBD1 (6 bases). CDR3 length: 15 amino acids. CDR1 ENHRY and CDR2 SYGVKD come from the germline V gene. Trimming removed 6 bases from V and 6 bases from J, with 20 bases in between. Written as DNA, the CDR3 is TGTGCCATCAGCCCTGGGGGGCCGCTAGAGGATGGCTACACCTTC. Encoded protein: CAISPGGPLEDGYTF.

This clonotype was seen a handful of times. The rearrangement links TRBV20-1 to TRBJ1-4; D remains ambiguous. V lost 3 bases and J lost 6, with 20 bases in between. The germline V gene has CDR1 DFQATT and CDR2 SNEGSKA (reference sequence). The length of the CDR3 is 16 residues. The CDR3 is CSARTGSGFGYEKLFF. DNA for the CDR3: TGCAGTGCTAGGACCGGGTCGGGATTTGGTTATGAAAAACTGTTTTTT.

V gene TRBV10-2 combines with J gene TRBJ1-1; D possibly corresponds to TRBD1 (6 bases). V lost 8 bases and J lost 1, with 14 bases in between. CDR1 is WSHSY, CDR2 SAAADI, per germline. CDR3 length: 14 amino acids. CDR3 loop: CASRAGQQNTEAFF. CDR3 DNA sequence: TGCGCCAGCCGGGCGGGACAACAGAACACTGAAGCTTTCTTT.

V and J are TRBV4-3 and TRBJ2-1; D is ambiguous. CDR1 and CDR2 (germline): LGHNA, YSLEER. Trimming left V 0 bases short and J 4 bases short, with 16 bases between. The CDR3 is 17 residues long. The CDR3 sequence: CASSQDYTGQAYNEQFF. CDR3 DNA sequence: TGCGCCAGCAGCCAAGATTATACGGGTCAGGCGTACAATGAGCAGTTCTTC.